The rows below give T cell receptor beta chains drawn from one sample of a study of Ad26.COV2.S vaccination and SARS-CoV-2 variants. Sequencing was performed with immunoSEQ multiplex PCR; in TCRdb, only in-frame clones are kept and a portion is missing. Of under 550,000 clones listed, over 75% are singletons. Source: peripheral blood, taken in a trial of Ad26.COV2.S vaccine versus placebo. These receptors were taken from a person between 18 and 65 years old who received the Ad26.COV2.S COVID-19 vaccine or a placebo. Both conserved end residues are part of each CDR3. The D gene is left open where the match is weak. Rows give clone size only sometimes, using once, few, many, or a class for an expanded clone.

D gene | J gene | clone size | V gene | CDR3 protein | CDR3 DNA
TRBD2 | TRBJ2-1 | . | TRBV4-3 | CASSQGPITPTSGAYNEQFF | TGCGCCAGCAGCCAAGGGCCCATCACTCCGACTAGCGGGGCCTACAATGAGCAGTTCTTC
. | TRBJ2-7 | . | TRBV4-1 | CASSPYWAGAPYEQYF | TGCGCCAGCAGCCCCTATTGGGCGGGGGCACCCTACGAGCAGTACTTC
TRBD1 | TRBJ1-6 | . | TRBV2 | CASRAGTDNSPLHF | TGTGCCAGCAGGGCCGGGACAGATAATTCACCCCTCCACTTT
. | TRBJ2-3 | . | TRBV5-4 | CASSSMISRGDTQYF | TGTGCCAGCAGCTCGATGATTTCTAGAGGTGATACGCAGTATTTT
TRBD1 | TRBJ1-1 | . | TRBV5-4 | CASSPDTGDTEAFF | TGTGCCAGCAGCCCGGATACAGGGGACACTGAAGCTTTCTTT
TRBD1 | TRBJ2-7 | . | TRBV29-1 | CSVEAADRGFEQYF | TGCAGCGTTGAAGCCGCGGACAGGGGATTCGAGCAGTACTTC
TRBD2 | TRBJ2-3 | . | TRBV30 | CAWSSLLAGSTDTQYF | TGTGCCTGGAGTTCATTACTAGCGGGGAGCACAGATACGCAGTATTTT
. | TRBJ1-5 | . | TRBV30 | CAWSVAGIRQPQHF | TGTGCCTGGAGTGTAGCGGGTATTCGTCAGCCCCAGCATTTT
TRBD2 | TRBJ2-7 | . | TRBV14 | CASSQGRGWSYEQYF | TGTGCCAGCAGCCAAGGGCGGGGGTGGTCCTACGAGCAGTACTTC
TRBD1 | TRBJ1-1 | . | TRBV2 | CASSVDRVNTEAFF | TGTGCCAGCAGCGTCGACAGGGTGAACACTGAAGCTTTCTTT
TRBD1 | TRBJ2-1 | . | TRBV4-1 | CASSLGTGGREQFF | TGCGCCAGCAGCCTTGGGACAGGGGGCCGGGAGCAGTTCTTC
. | TRBJ1-5 | . | TRBV19 | CASSIETGRDQPQHF | TGTGCCAGTAGTATAGAAACAGGGAGGGATCAGCCCCAGCATTTT
TRBD2 | TRBJ2-3 | . | TRBV7-9 | CASSLILAGGHPNTDTQYF | TGTGCCAGCAGCTTAATATTAGCGGGGGGCCATCCGAACACAGATACGCAGTATTTT
. | TRBJ2-5 | . | TRBV19 | CASSPWGGGVETQYF | TGTGCCAGTAGCCCGTGGGGTGGGGGCGTGGAGACCCAGTACTTC
TRBD2 | TRBJ2-5 | . | TRBV7-3 | CASSSGLAGPRGETQYF | TGTGCCAGCAGCTCCGGACTAGCGGGACCCCGGGGAGAGACCCAGTACTTC
. | TRBJ2-3 | once | TRBV4-2 | CASSQGTVGVSSTDTQYF | TGTGCCAGCAGCCAGGGGACGGTAGGGGTCAGTAGCACAGATACGCAGTATTTT
TRBD1 | TRBJ2-7 | . | TRBV29-1 | CSIPGTGLYEQYF | TGCAGTATTCCCGGGACAGGACTCTACGAGCAGTACTTC
. | TRBJ1-1 | . | TRBV5-6 | CASSPFLGSTEAFF | TGTGCCAGCAGCCCCTTCTTGGGGTCTACTGAAGCTTTCTTT
. | TRBJ2-7 | few | TRBV3-1/TRBV3-2 | CASSQDAGIYEQYF | TGTGCCAGCAGCCAAGATGCAGGGATCTACGAGCAGTACTTC
. | TRBJ2-6 | . | TRBV6-5 | CASTSGANVLTF | TGTGCCAGCACCTCTGGGGCCAACGTCCTGACTTTC
. | TRBJ2-6 | . | TRBV27 | CASSPRSLGANVLTF | TGTGCCAGCAGTCCGAGGTCCCTCGGGGCCAACGTCCTGACTTTC
. | TRBJ1-5 | few | TRBV27 | CASSLGGLQPQHF | TGTGCCAGCAGTTTAGGGGGACTTCAGCCCCAGCATTTT
TRBD1 | TRBJ1-2 | . | TRBV19 | CASMTGAYGYTF | TGTGCCAGTATGACAGGGGCTTATGGCTACACCTTC
. | TRBJ1-1 | . | TRBV6-2/TRBV6-3 | CASSFIQAVEAFF | TGTGCCAGCAGTTTCATCCAGGCCGTTGAAGCTTTCTTT
. | TRBJ2-2 | . | TRBV7-7 | CASSPGQYNTGELFF | TGTGCCAGCAGCCCAGGACAGTACAACACCGGGGAGCTGTTTTTT
. | TRBJ2-3 | . | TRBV3-1/TRBV3-2 | CASSQDWASTDTQYF | TGTGCCAGCAGCCAAGATTGGGCAAGCACAGATACGCAGTATTTT
TRBD1 | TRBJ2-5 | . | TRBV30 | CAWSPPGTGEETQYF | TGTGCCTGGAGTCCACCCGGGACAGGCGAAGAGACCCAGTACTTC
. | TRBJ1-5 | . | TRBV6-2/TRBV6-3 | CASSYSWGNQPQHF | TGTGCCAGCAGTTACTCGTGGGGGAATCAGCCCCAGCATTTT
TRBD1 | TRBJ2-2 | . | TRBV4-3 | CASSRGTANTGELFF | TGCGCCAGCAGCCGGGGGACAGCGAACACCGGGGAGCTGTTTTTT
TRBD2 | TRBJ2-3 | . | TRBV7-3 | CASSRGLAGTDTQYF | TGTGCCAGCAGCCGAGGACTAGCGGGGACAGATACGCAGTATTTT